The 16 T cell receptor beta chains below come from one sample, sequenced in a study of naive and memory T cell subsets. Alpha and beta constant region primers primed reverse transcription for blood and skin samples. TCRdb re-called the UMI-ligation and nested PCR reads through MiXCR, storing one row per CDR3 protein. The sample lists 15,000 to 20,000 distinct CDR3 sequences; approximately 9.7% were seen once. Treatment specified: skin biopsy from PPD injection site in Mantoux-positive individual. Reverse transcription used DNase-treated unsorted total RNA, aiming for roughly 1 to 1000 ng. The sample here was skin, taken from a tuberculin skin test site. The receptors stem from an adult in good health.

This CDR3 is CSVRGLGPYEQYF. CDR3 coding DNA: TGCAGCGTCAGGGGGCTCGGGCCCTACGAGCAGTACTTC. V gene TRBV29-1 combines with J gene TRBJ2-7, with 8 bases identical to TRBD1. This CDR3 contains 13 residues. From germline, CDR1 is SQVTM and CDR2 ANQGSEA. The J segment lost 2 bases and the V segment lost 6 bases, leaving 6 bases of the junction unmatched.

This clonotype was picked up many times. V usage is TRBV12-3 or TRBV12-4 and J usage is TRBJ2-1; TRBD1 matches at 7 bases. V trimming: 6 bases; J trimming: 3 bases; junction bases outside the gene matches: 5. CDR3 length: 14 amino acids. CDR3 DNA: TGTGCCAGCAGCCAGGACAGGTACTACAATGAGCAGTTCTTC. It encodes CASSQDRYYNEQFF.

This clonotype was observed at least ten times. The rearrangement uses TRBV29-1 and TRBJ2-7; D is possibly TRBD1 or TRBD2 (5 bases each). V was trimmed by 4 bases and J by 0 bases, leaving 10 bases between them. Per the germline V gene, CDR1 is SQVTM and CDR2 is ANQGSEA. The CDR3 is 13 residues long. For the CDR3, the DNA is TGCAGCGTTGGTGGGGGATACTCCTACGAGCAGTACTTC. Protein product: CSVGGGYSYEQYF.

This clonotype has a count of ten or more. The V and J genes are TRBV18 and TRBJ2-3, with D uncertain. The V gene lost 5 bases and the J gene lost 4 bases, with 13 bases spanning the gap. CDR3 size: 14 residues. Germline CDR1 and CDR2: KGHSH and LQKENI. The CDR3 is CASSSHGKSDTQYF. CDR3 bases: TGTGCCAGCTCATCCCACGGAAAATCAGATACGCAGTATTTT.

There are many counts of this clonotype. CDR3 amino acids: CASSLSSGSPNEQFF. The CDR3 DNA sequence: TGTGCCAGCAGCTTAAGCAGCGGGAGCCCCAATGAGCAGTTCTTC. The chain combines TRBV11-3 with TRBJ2-1, with 8 bases matching TRBD2. The CDR3 length is 15 residues. Trimming removed 2 bases from V and 6 bases from J; junction bases left unmatched: 6. Germline V gives CDR1 SGHNT, CDR2 YENEEA.

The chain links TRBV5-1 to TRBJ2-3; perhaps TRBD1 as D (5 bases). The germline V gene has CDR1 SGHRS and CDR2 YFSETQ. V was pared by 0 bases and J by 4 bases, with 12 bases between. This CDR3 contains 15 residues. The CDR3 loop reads CASSLVTPGSDTQYF. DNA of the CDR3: TGCGCCAGCAGCTTGGTTACCCCAGGGTCAGATACGCAGTATTTT. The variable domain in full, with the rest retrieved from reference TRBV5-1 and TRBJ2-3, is KAGVTQTPRYLIKTRGQQVTLSCSPISGHRSVSWYQQTPGQGLQFLFEYFSETQRNKGNFPGRFSGRQFSNSRSEMNVSTLELGDSALYLCASSLVTPGSDTQYFGPGTRLTVL.

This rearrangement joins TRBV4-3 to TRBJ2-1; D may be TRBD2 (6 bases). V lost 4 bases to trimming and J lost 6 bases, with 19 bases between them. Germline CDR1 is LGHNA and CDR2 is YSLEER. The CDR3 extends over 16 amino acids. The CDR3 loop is CASSLGGGQGVNEQFF. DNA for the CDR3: TGCGCCAGCAGCCTCGGTGGAGGGCAGGGTGTCAATGAGCAGTTCTTC.

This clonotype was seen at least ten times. This CDR3 is CSARLAGGIYEQYF. As DNA, the CDR3 is TGCAGTGCTAGATTAGCGGGGGGCATCTACGAGCAGTACTTC. This chain uses TRBV20-1 with TRBJ2-7, with TRBD2 matching over 10 bases. With V trimmed by 2 bases and J by 3 bases, 4 bases remained unmatched. CDR1 and CDR2 from the germline V gene are DFQATT and SNEGSKA (reference sequence). The CDR3 extends over 14 amino acids.

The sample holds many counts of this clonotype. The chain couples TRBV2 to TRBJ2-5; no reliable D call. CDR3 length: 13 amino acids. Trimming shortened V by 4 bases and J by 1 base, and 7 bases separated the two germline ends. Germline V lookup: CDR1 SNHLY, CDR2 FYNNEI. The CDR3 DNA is TGTGCCAGCAGTGTTGATTTCCAAGAGACCCAGTACTTC. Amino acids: CASSVDFQETQYF.

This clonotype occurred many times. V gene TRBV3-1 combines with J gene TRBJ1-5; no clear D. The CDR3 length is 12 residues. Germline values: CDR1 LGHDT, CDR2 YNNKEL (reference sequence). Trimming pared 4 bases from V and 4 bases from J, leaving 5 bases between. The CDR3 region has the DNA TGTGCCAGCAGCCTTTTAAATCAGCCCCAGCATTTT. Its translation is CASSLLNQPQHF.

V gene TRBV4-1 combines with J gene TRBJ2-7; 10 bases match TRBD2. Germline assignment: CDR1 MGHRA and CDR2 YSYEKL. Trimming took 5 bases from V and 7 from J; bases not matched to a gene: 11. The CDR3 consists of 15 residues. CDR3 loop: CASSRGLADSEEQYF. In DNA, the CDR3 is TGCGCCAGCAGCAGAGGACTAGCGGATAGTGAGGAGCAGTACTTC.

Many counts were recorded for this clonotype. CDR3 loop: CASSSRDRDYEQYF. The CDR3 DNA is TGTGCCAGCAGTTCCCGGGACAGGGACTACGAGCAGTACTTC. The chain recombines TRBV6-5 with TRBJ2-7, with 9 positions matching TRBD1. Germline loops: CDR1 MNHEY, CDR2 SVGAGI. This CDR3 comprises 14 residues. With 4 bases clipped from V and 3 bases from J, the junction kept 4 bases outside the gene matches.

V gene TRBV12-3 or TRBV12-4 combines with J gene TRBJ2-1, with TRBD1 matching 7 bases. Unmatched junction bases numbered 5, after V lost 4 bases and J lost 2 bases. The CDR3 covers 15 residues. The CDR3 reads CASSSTGVPYNEQFF. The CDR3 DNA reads TGTGCCAGCAGTTCCACAGGGGTTCCCTACAATGAGCAGTTCTTC.

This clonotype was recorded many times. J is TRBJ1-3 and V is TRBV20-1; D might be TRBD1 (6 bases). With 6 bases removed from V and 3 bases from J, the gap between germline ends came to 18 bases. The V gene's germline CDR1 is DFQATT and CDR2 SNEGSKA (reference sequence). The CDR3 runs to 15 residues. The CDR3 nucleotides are TGCAGTGCCGACGTGGGGGGCTCAATTGGAAACACCATATATTTT. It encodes CSADVGGSIGNTIYF.

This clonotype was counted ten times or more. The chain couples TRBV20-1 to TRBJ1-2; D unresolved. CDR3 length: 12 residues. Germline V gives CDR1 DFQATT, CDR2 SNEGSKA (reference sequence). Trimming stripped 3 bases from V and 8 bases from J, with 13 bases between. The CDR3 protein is CSARKQTAGYTF. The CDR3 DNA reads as TGCAGTGCTAGGAAACAGACTGCAGGCTACACCTTC.

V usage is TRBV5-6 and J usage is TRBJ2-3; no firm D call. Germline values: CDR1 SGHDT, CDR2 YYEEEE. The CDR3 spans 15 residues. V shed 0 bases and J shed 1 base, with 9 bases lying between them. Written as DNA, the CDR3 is TGTGCCAGCAGCTTGGATCTTGGCCGCACAGATACGCAGTATTTT. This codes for CASSLDLGRTDTQYF.